This T cell receptor beta chain was captured by sequencing in a study of T cells in Graves' hyperthyroidism and ophthalmopathy. This clonotype was seen at least ten times. This CDR3 comprises 12 residues. V lost 3 bases and J lost 7; bases outside the gene matches: 0. From germline, CDR1 is SNHLY and CDR2 FYNNEI. Lactation, pregnancy, other autoimmune disease or uncontrolled infection led to exclusion of patients. Template material for amplifying TCR beta CDR3 regions consisted of RNA transcripts. The primer set for the first-round RT-PCR of the TCR CDR3 was HTBI. Each CDR3 protein gets one entry after TCRdb re-called the multiplex PCR reads with MiXCR. Of hundreds of thousands of distinct CDR3 sequences listed, 15% to 20% are singletons.

The sample was blood. This receptor was identified in a woman aged 50 to 60 with Graves' hyperthyroidism that later progressed to Graves' ophthalmopathy. The V and J genes are TRBV2 and TRBJ1-2, with 9 bases identical to TRBD1. CDR3 amino acids: CASSEDRGGYTF. In DNA form, the CDR3 reads TGTGCCAGCAGTGAGGACAGGGGTGGCTACACCTTC.